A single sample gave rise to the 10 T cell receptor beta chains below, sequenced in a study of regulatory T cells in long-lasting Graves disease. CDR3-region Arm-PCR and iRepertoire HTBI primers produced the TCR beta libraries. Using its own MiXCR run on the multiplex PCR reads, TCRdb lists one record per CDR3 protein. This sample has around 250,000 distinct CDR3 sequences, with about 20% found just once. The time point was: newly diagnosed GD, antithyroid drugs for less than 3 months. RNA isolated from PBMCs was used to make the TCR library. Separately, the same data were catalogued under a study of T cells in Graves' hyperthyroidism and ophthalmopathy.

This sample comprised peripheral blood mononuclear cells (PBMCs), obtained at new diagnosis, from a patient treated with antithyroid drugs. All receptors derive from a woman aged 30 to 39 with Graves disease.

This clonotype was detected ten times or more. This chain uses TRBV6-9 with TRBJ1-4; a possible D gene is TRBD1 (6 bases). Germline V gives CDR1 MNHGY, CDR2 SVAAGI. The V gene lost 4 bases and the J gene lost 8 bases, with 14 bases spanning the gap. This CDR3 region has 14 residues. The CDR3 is CASSLAGVDEKLFF. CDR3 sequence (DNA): TGTGCCAGCAGTTTGGCAGGGGTGGACGAAAAACTGTTTTTT.

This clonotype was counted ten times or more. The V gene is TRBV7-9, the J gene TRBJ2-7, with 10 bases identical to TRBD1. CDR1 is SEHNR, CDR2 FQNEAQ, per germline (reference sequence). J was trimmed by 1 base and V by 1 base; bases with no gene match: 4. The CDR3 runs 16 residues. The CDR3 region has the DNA TGTGCCAGCAGCTTAGACCCGGGACAGGGGTCCTACGAGCAGTACTTC. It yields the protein CASSLDPGQGSYEQYF.

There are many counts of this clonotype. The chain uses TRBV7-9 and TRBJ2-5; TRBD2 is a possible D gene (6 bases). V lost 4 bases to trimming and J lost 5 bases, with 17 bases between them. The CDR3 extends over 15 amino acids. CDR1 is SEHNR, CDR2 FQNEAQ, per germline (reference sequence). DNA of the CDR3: TGTGCCAGCAGCTCCCTCGGGGGTGTCGGGGAGACCCAGTACTTC. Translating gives CASSSLGGVGETQYF.

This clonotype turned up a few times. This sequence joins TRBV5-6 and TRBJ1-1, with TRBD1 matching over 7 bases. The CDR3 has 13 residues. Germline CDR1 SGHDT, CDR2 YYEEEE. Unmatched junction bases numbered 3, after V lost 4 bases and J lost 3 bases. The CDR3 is CASSTTGHTEAFF. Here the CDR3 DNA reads TGTGCCAGCAGCACGACAGGGCACACTGAAGCTTTCTTT.

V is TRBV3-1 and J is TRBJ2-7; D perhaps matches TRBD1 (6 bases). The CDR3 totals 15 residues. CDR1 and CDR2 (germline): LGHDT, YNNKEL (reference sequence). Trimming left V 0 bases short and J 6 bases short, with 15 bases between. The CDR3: CASSQEGQGFGEQYF. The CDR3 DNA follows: TGTGCCAGCAGCCAAGAAGGTCAGGGGTTCGGCGAGCAGTACTTC.

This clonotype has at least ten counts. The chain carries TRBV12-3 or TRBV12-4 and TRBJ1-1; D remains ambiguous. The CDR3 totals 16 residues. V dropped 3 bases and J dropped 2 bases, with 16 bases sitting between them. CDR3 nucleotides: TGTGCCAGCAGTTTGGGTCCTAAACCCTTTAACACTGAAGCTTTCTTT. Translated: CASSLGPKPFNTEAFF.

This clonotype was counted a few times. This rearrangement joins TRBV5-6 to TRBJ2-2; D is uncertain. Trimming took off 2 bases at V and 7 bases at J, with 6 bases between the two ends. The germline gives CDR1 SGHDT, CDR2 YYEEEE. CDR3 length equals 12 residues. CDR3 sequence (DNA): TGTGCCAGCAGCTTCAACGTCGGGGAGCTGTTTTTT. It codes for CASSFNVGELFF.

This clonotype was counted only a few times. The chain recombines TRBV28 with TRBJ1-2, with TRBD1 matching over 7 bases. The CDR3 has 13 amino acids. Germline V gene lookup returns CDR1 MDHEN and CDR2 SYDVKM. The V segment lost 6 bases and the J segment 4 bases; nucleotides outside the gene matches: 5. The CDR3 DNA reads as TGTGCCAGCAGCCCGACAGGGTTCTATGGCTACACCTTC. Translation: CASSPTGFYGYTF.

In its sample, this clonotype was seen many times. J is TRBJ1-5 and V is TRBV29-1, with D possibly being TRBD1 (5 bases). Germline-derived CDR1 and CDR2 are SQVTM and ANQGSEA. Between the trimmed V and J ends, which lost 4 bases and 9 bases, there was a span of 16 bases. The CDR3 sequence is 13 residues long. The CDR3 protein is CSVVDGQGLPQHF. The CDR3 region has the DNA TGCAGCGTTGTTGACGGCCAGGGATTGCCCCAGCATTTT.

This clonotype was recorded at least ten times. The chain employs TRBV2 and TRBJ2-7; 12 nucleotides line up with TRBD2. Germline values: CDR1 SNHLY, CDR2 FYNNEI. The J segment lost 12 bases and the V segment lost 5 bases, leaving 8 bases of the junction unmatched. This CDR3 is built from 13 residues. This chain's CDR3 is CASSPESSGRGYF. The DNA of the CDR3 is TGTGCCAGCAGTCCCGAATCTAGCGGGAGGGGGTACTTC.